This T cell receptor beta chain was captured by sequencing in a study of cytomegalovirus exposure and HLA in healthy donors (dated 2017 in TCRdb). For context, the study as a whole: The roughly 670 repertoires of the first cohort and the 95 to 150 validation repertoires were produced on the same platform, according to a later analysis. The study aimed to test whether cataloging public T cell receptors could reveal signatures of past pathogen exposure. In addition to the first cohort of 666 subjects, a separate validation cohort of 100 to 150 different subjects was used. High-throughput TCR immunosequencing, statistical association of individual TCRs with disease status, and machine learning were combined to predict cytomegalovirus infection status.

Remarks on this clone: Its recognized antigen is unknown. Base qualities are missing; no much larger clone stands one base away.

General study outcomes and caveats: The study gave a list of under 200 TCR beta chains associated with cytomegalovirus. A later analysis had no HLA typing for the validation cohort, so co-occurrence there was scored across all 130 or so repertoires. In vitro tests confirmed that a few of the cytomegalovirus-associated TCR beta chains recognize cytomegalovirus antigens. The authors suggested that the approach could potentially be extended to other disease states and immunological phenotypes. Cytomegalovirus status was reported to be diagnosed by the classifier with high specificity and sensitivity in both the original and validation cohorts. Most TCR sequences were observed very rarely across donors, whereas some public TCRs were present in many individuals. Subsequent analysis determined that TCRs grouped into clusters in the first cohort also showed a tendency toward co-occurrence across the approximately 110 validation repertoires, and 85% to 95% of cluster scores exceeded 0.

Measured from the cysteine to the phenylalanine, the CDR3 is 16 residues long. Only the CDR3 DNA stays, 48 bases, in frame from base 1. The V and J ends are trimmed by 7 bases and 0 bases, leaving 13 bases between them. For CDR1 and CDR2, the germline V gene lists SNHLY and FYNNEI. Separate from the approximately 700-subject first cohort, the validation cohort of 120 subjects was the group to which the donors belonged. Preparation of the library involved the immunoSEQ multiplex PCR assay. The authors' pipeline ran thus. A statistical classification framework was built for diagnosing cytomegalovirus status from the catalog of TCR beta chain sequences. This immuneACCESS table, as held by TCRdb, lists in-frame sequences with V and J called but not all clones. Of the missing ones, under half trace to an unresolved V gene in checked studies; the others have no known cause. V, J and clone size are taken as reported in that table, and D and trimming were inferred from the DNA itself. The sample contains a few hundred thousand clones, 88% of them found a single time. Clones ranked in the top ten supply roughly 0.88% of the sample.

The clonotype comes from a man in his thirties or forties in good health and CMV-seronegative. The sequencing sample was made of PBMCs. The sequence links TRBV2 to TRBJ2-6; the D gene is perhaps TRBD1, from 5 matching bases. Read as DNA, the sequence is TGTGCCAGCATAGACAGTAAGCCCTCTGGGGCCAACGTCCTGACTTTC. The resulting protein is CASIDSKPSGANVLTF.